These T cell receptor beta chains were read from a single sample in a study of T cell responses to AZD1222 COVID-19 vaccine. Clones were sequenced by immunoSEQ multiplex PCR, and TCRdb holds only the in-frame ones, with some missing. The table includes about 120,000 clones, roughly 86% detected once. The specimen was peripheral blood, collected 28 days after the second AZD1222 dose. The receptors here all came from an adult who received the AZD1222 COVID-19 vaccine. Both conserved end residues are part of each CDR3. The D gene is left open where the match is weak. Rows may omit the clone size; those that give it use once, few, many or a size class.

J gene	D gene	V gene	clone size	CDR3 protein	CDR3 DNA
TRBJ1-1	TRBD1	TRBV5-1	NA	CASSFGTGGLAFF	TGCGCCAGCAGCTTCGGGACAGGGGGCTTGGCTTTCTTT
TRBJ1-2	NA	TRBV7-2	NA	CASSWATARGYTF	TGTGCCAGCAGCTGGGCGACGGCGCGGGGCTACACCTTC
TRBJ2-3	TRBD2	TRBV2	NA	CASSGGGRGRTRTDTQYF	TGTGCCAGCAGTGGGGGCGGGAGGGGACGGACCCGCACAGATACGCAGTATTTT
TRBJ2-2	NA	TRBV5-1	NA	CASSLNTGELFF	TGCGCCAGCAGCCTCAACACCGGGGAGCTGTTTTTT
TRBJ2-1	TRBD2	TRBV7-9	medium-sized	CASSLARLAGTWNEQFF	TGTGCCAGCAGCTTAGCGAGACTAGCGGGGACTTGGAATGAGCAGTTCTTC
TRBJ1-2	NA	TRBV18	once	CASSRESRRGYTF	TGTGCCAGCTCACGGGAATCGAGACGGGGCTACACCTTC
TRBJ2-7	TRBD1	TRBV11-3	NA	CASSSQAQGGQYF	TGTGCCAGCAGCTCTCAAGCACAGGGGGGGCAGTACTTC
TRBJ2-3	NA	TRBV5-1	NA	CASSPGEDTQYF	TGCGCCAGCAGCCCGGGGGAAGATACGCAGTATTTT
TRBJ1-1	TRBD1	TRBV20-1	NA	CSASPTGDEAFF	TGCAGTGCTAGTCCGACAGGGGATGAAGCTTTCTTT
TRBJ2-7	TRBD1	TRBV25-1	few	CASSEGQGAYEQYF	TGTGCCAGCAGTGAGGGACAGGGGGCCTACGAGCAGTACTTC
TRBJ1-2	NA	TRBV2	NA	CASNGYGYTF	TGTGCCAGCAACGGCTATGGCTACACCTTC
TRBJ1-1	NA	TRBV25-1	NA	CASSEIQGRRTEAFF	TGTGCCAGCAGTGAAATTCAGGGGAGAAGGACTGAAGCTTTCTTT
TRBJ2-5	NA	TRBV5-1	NA	CASSLQGVGETQYF	TGCGCCAGCAGCTTGCAGGGAGTAGGAGAGACCCAGTACTTC
TRBJ2-3	TRBD2	TRBV6-5	NA	CASRGTSGSIGTQYF	TGTGCCAGCAGGGGGACTAGCGGGTCCATAGGTACGCAGTATTTT
TRBJ1-1	TRBD1	TRBV5-1	NA	CASSGGDRGKEAFF	TGCGCCAGCAGCGGTGGGGACAGGGGAAAAGAAGCTTTCTTT
TRBJ2-7	NA	TRBV28	few	CASRRDNSYEQYF	TGTGCCAGCCGCCGGGACAACTCCTACGAGCAGTACTTC
TRBJ1-5	TRBD1	TRBV2	NA	CASRGTGNQPQHF	TGTGCCAGCAGGGGGACAGGGAATCAGCCCCAGCATTTT
TRBJ1-5	NA	TRBV19	NA	CASSRGSNQPQHF	TGTGCCAGTAGTCGAGGCAGCAATCAGCCCCAGCATTTT
TRBJ1-1	NA	TRBV3-1/TRBV3-2	NA	CASSQGQGRTEAFF	TGTGCCAGCAGCCAAGGTCAGGGGAGAACTGAAGCTTTCTTT
TRBJ1-1	NA	TRBV7-3	NA	CASSRDSNTEAFF	TGTGCCAGCAGCCGAGACAGTAACACTGAAGCTTTCTTT
TRBJ2-7	NA	TRBV7-2	NA	CASRPPSVGGRVYEQYF	TGTGCCAGCAGGCCTCCCTCGGTGGGGGGGCGCGTGTACGAGCAGTACTTC
TRBJ1-5	TRBD1	TRBV27	NA	CASSSNVASGTGLRNQPQHF	TGTGCCAGCAGTTCTAACGTCGCCTCCGGGACAGGTCTTCGCAATCAGCCCCAGCATTTT
TRBJ2-3	TRBD2	TRBV2	NA	CASSFRLAGPDTQYF	TGTGCCAGCTCCTTCAGACTAGCGGGGCCAGATACGCAGTATTTT
TRBJ2-5	TRBD2	TRBV4-1	few	CASSQGDSGGAETQYF	TGCGCCAGCAGCCAAGGTGATAGCGGGGGGGCAGAGACCCAGTACTTC
TRBJ1-5	NA	TRBV18	NA	CASSPPPTSSNQPQHF	TGTGCCAGCTCACCACCCCCGACCTCTAGCAATCAGCCCCAGCATTTT
TRBJ1-1	NA	TRBV6-5	NA	CASTQGGGTEAFF	TGTGCCAGCACTCAAGGGGGGGGCACTGAAGCTTTCTTT
TRBJ1-3	NA	TRBV10-3	NA	CAITRGGSSGNTIYF	TGTGCCATCACCCGAGGCGGCAGCTCTGGAAACACCATATATTTT
TRBJ2-2	TRBD2	TRBV10-3	once	CAISGTSGGTTGELFF	TGTGCCATCAGTGGCACTAGCGGGGGAACCACCGGGGAGCTGTTTTTT
TRBJ2-7	NA	TRBV21-1	NA	CASSPRWTGGHEQYF	TGTGCCAGCAGCCCTCGATGGACAGGGGGCCACGAGCAGTACTTC
TRBJ1-6	NA	TRBV7-2	NA	CASSRSGARNSPLHF	TGTGCCAGCAGCCGTTCGGGGGCAAGGAATTCACCCCTCCACTTT
TRBJ2-1	NA	TRBV7-9	NA	CASSRPPTSPYNEQFF	TGTGCCAGCAGCCGCCCCCCGACTAGTCCCTACAATGAGCAGTTCTTC
TRBJ1-5	NA	TRBV12-3/TRBV12-4	NA	CASSWQDQPQHF	TGTGCCAGCAGTTGGCAGGATCAGCCCCAGCATTTT
TRBJ1-2	TRBD1	TRBV5-1	NA	CASSLVDRGLGGYTF	TGCGCCAGCAGCTTGGTGGACAGGGGTCTCGGTGGCTACACCTTC
TRBJ1-2	NA	TRBV6-5	NA	CASSSPRAGDYGYTF	TGTGCCAGCAGTTCCCCCCGGGCGGGCGACTATGGCTACACCTTC
TRBJ1-1	TRBD1	TRBV7-6	NA	CASSLGQGGVTEAFF	TGTGCCAGCAGCTTGGGACAGGGGGGCGTCACTGAAGCTTTCTTT
TRBJ1-2	NA	TRBV6-5	once	CASSYGGSKGYTF	TGTGCCAGCAGTTACGGGGGCTCTAAAGGCTACACCTTC
TRBJ1-5	TRBD1	TRBV19	NA	CASSIGQGTQPQHF	TGTGCCAGTAGTATTGGACAGGGTACTCAGCCCCAGCATTTT
TRBJ2-7	NA	TRBV28	NA	CATRDGGIIEQYF	TGTGCCACCCGGGACGGAGGGATTATCGAGCAGTACTTC
TRBJ2-3	NA	TRBV27	NA	CASSPDFGPVNTDTQYF	TGTGCCAGCAGTCCGGACTTTGGGCCGGTAAACACAGATACGCAGTATTTT
TRBJ1-2	TRBD1	TRBV2	NA	CASRVGQGYGYTF	TGTGCCAGCAGGGTGGGACAGGGCTATGGCTACACCTTC
TRBJ2-2	NA	TRBV5-4	few	CASSLRSSNTGELFF	TGTGCCAGCAGCCTCAGGTCTTCAAACACCGGGGAGCTGTTTTTT
TRBJ1-2	NA	TRBV7-2	NA	CASSPSVLAGGYTF	TGTGCCAGCAGCCCCTCGGTCCTGGCGGGCGGCTACACCTTC
TRBJ2-2	NA	TRBV6-5	NA	CASKAGTGELFF	TGTGCCAGCAAGGCAGGCACCGGGGAGCTGTTTTTT
TRBJ2-6	NA	TRBV29-1	NA	CSVEAGANVLTF	TGCAGCGTTGAAGCCGGGGCCAACGTCCTGACTTTC
TRBJ2-3	TRBD2	TRBV4-3	NA	CASSQDVHGGRADTQYF	TGCGCCAGCAGCCAAGATGTCCACGGGGGGAGAGCAGATACGCAGTATTTT
TRBJ1-2	NA	TRBV18	few	CASSLANSNYGYTF	TGTGCCAGCTCACTTGCGAACTCTAACTATGGCTACACCTTC
TRBJ2-1	TRBD2	TRBV2	once	CASSEAHRRTRHNEQFF	TGTGCCAGCAGTGAAGCCCATCGGCGGACTAGGCATAATGAGCAGTTCTTC
TRBJ1-2	TRBD1	TRBV18	once	CASSPQGTGDGYTF	TGTGCCAGCTCACCACAGGGGACAGGTGATGGCTACACCTTC
TRBJ1-5	TRBD1	TRBV6-5	NA	CASRETGLQPQHF	TGTGCCAGCAGGGAGACAGGGCTTCAGCCCCAGCATTTT
TRBJ1-6	TRBD1	TRBV3-1/TRBV3-2	NA	CASRLSGTGNNSPLHF	TGTGCCAGCAGACTCAGTGGGACAGGGAATAATTCACCCCTCCACTTT
TRBJ1-2	NA	TRBV6-4	NA	CATSIRGYTF	TGTGCCACCTCGATCCGTGGCTACACCTTC
TRBJ2-3	NA	TRBV19	few	CASSLDTDTQYF	TGTGCCAGTAGTCTCGACACAGATACGCAGTATTTT
TRBJ1-2	TRBD1	TRBV28	NA	CASSSPQAGGTGWGYTF	TGTGCCAGCAGTTCACCGCAGGCAGGGGGGACAGGTTGGGGCTACACCTTC
TRBJ1-6	TRBD1	TRBV28	NA	CASSLPRQGNSPLHF	TGTGCCAGCAGTTTACCTCGACAGGGGAATTCACCCCTCCACTTT
TRBJ1-1	NA	TRBV11-3	NA	CASSPPRGEVEAFF	TGTGCCAGCAGCCCACCCAGGGGAGAAGTTGAAGCTTTCTTT
TRBJ1-3	TRBD1	TRBV7-2	once	CASSFTPGQGLGNTIYF	TGTGCCAGCAGCTTTACGCCGGGACAGGGATTGGGGAACACCATATATTTT
TRBJ2-3	NA	TRBV9	NA	CASSAPVADTQYF	TGTGCCAGCAGCGCCCCGGTGGCAGATACGCAGTATTTT
TRBJ2-7	TRBD1	TRBV3-1/TRBV3-2	NA	CASSQGAQGASYEQYF	TGTGCCAGCAGCCAAGGAGCACAGGGGGCCTCGTACGAGCAGTACTTC